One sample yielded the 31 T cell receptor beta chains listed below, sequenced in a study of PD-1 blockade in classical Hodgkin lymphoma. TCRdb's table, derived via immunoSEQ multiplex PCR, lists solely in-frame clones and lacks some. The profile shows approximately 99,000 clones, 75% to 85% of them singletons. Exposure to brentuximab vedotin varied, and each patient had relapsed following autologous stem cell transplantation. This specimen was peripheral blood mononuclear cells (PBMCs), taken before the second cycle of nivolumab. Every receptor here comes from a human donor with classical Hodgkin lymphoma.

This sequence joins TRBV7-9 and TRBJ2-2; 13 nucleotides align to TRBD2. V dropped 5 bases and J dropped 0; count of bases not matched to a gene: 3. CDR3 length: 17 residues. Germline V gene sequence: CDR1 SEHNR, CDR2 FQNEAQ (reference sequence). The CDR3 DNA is TGTGCCAGCAGCCCACTAGCGGGAGGGCCGAACACCGGGGAGCTGTTTTTT. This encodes CASSPLAGGPNTGELFF. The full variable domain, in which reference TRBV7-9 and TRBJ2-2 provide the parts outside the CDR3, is DTGVSQNPRHKITKRGQNVTFRCDPISEHNRLYWYRQTLGQGPEFLTYFQNEAQLEKSRLLSDRFSAERPKGSFSTLEIQRTEQGDSAMYLCASSPLAGGPNTGELFFGEGSRLTVL.

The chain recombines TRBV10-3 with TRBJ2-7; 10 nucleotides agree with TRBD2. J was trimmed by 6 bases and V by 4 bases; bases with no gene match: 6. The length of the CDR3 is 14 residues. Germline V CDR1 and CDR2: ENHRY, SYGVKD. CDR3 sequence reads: CAISGAGGSAEQYF. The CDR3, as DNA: TGTGCCATCAGTGGAGCGGGAGGGTCGGCCGAGCAGTACTTC.

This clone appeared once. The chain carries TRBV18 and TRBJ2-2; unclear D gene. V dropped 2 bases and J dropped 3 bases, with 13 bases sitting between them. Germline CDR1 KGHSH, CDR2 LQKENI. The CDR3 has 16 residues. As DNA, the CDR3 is TGTGCCAGCTCACCAAGAGGACCAATCGACACCGGGGAGCTGTTTTTT. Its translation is CASSPRGPIDTGELFF.

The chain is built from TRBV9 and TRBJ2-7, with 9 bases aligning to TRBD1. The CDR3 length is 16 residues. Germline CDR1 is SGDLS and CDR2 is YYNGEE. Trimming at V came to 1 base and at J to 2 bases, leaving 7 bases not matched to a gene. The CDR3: CASSVSGGQGTYEQYF. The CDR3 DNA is TGTGCCAGCAGCGTATCGGGGGGACAGGGAACCTACGAGCAGTACTTC.

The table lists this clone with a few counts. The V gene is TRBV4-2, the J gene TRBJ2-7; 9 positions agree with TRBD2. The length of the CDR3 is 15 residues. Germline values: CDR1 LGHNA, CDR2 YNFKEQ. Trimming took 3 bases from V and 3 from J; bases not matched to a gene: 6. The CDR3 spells CASSQEVAGVYEQYF. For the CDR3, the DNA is TGTGCCAGCAGCCAGGAGGTAGCGGGAGTCTACGAGCAGTACTTC.

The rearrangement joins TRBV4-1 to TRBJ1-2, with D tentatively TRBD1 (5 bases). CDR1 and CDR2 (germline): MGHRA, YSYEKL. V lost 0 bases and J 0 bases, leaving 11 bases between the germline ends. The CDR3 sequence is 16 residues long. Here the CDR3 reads CASSQDGAVTNYGYTF. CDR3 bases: TGCGCCAGCAGCCAAGATGGGGCGGTGACTAACTATGGCTACACCTTC.

Here the CDR3 DNA reads TGTGCCAGCAGCTCGGGCGTCGGCGGGAGAGCCTCCGAGCAGTACTTC. Amino acid sequence: CASSSGVGGRASEQYF. This chain connects TRBV11-2 to TRBJ2-7; 7 bases are a match to TRBD2. The J segment lost 6 bases and the V segment lost 4 bases, leaving 15 bases of the junction unmatched. The germline V gene has CDR1 SGHAT and CDR2 FQNNGV. The CDR3 has 16 amino acids.

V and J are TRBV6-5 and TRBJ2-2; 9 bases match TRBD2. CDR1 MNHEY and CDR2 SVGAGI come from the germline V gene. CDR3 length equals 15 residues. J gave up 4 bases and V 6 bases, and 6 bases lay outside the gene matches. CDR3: CASSKGTSPTGELFF. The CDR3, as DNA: TGTGCCAGCAGCAAAGGGACTAGCCCCACCGGGGAGCTGTTTTTT.

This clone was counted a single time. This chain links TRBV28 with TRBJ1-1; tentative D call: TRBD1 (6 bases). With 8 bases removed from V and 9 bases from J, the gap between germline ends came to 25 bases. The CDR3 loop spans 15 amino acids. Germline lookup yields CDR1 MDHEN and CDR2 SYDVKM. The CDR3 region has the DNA TGTGCCAGCGAATGGGTGGGGGGGCGAAGTAGCAAAGCTTTCTTT. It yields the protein CASEWVGGRSSKAFF.

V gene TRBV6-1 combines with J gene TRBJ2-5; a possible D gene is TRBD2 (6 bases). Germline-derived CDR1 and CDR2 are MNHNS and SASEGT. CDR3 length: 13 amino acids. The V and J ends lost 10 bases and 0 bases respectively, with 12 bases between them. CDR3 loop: CATRLGYQETQYF. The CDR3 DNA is TGTGCCACCAGACTAGGGTACCAAGAGACCCAGTACTTC.

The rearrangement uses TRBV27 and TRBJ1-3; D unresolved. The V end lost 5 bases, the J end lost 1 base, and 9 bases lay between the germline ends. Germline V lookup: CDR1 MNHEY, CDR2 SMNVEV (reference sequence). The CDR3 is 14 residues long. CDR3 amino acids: CASSPFRSGNTIYF. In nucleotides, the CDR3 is TGTGCCAGCAGTCCATTCAGATCTGGAAACACCATATATTTT.

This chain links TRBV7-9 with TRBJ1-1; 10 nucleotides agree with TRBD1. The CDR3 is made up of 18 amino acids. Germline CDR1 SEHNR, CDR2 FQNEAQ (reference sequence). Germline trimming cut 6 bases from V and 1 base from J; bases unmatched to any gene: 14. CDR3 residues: CASSTWTGGPIGNTEAFF. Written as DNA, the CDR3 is TGTGCCAGCAGTACCTGGACAGGGGGGCCTATAGGGAACACTGAAGCTTTCTTT.

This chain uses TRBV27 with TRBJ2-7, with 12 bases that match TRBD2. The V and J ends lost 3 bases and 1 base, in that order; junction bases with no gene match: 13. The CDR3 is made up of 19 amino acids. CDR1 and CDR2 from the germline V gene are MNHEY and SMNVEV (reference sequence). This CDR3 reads CASSFRTSGIHPSSYEQYF. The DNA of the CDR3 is TGTGCCAGCAGTTTTAGGACTAGCGGGATTCACCCCTCTTCCTACGAGCAGTACTTC.

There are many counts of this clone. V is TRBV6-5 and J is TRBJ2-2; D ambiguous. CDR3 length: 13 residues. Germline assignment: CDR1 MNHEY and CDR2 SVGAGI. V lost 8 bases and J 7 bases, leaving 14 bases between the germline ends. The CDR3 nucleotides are TGTGCCAGCGGGCCTTCCTTTGGCGGGGAGCTGTTTTTT. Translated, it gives CASGPSFGGELFF.

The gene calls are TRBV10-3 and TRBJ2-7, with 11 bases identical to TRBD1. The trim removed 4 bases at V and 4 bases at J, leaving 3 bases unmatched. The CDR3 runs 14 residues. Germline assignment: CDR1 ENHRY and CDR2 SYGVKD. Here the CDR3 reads CAISGTGGPYEQYF. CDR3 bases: TGTGCCATCAGTGGGACAGGGGGCCCGTACGAGCAGTACTTC.

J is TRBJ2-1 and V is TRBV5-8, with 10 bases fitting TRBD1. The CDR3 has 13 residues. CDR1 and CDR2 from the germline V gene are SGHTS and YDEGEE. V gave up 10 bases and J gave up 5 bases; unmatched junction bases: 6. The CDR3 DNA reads TGTGCCTCCTCCGGGACAGGGGACAATGAGCAGTTCTTC. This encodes CASSGTGDNEQFF. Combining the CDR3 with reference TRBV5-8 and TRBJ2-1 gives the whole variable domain EAGVTQSPTHLIKTRGQQATLRCSPISGHTSVYWYQQALGLGLQFLLWYDEGEERNRGNFPPRFSGRQFPNYSSELNVNALELEDSALYLCASSGTGDNEQFFGPGTRLTVL.

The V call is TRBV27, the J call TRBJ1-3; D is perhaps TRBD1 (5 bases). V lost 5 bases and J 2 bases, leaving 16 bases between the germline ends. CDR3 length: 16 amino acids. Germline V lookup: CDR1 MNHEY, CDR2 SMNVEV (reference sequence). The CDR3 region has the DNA TGTGCCAGCAGTCCGAGGTGGGGCAGGGCTGGAAACACCATATATTTT. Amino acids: CASSPRWGRAGNTIYF.

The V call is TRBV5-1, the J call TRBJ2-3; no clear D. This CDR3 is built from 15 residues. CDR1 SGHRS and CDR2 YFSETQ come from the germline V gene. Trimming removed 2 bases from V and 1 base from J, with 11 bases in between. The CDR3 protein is CASSLGEFRTDTQYF. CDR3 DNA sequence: TGCGCCAGCAGCTTAGGAGAGTTCCGCACAGATACGCAGTATTTT.

CDR3 in amino acids: CASSPLLEEQFF. The CDR3 DNA reads as TGCGCCAGCAGCCCATTGCTGGAGGAGCAGTTCTTC. The V call is TRBV5-1, the J call TRBJ2-1; D remains ambiguous. CDR3 size: 12 residues. V was cut by 4 bases and J by 10 bases, with 12 bases left in between. Germline CDR1 and CDR2: SGHRS and YFSETQ.

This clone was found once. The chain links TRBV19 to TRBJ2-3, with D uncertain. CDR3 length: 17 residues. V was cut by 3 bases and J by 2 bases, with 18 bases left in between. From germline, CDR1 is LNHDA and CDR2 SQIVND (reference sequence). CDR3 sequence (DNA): TGTGCCAGTAGTATTCTCGTGGGTTCTCCCGCCACAGATACGCAGTATTTT. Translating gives CASSILVGSPATDTQYF.

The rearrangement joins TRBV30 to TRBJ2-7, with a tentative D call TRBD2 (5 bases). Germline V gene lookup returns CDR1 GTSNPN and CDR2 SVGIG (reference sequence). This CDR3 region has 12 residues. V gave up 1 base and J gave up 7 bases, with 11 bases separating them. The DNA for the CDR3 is TGTGCCTGGAGTGGAGGAGCGGAAGAGCAGTACTTC. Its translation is CAWSGGAEEQYF.

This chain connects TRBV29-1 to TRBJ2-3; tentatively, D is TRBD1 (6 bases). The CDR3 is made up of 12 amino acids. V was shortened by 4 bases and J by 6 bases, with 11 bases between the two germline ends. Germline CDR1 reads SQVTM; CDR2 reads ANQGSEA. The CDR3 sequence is CSVAGGADTQYF. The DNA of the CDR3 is TGCAGCGTTGCTGGGGGCGCGGATACGCAGTATTTT.

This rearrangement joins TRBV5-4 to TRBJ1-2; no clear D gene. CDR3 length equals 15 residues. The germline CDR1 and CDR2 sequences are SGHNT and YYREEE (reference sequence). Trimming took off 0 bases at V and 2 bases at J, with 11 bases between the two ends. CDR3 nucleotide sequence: TGTGCCAGCAGCTTGGATGCAGGAAAAAACTATGGCTACACCTTC. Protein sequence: CASSLDAGKNYGYTF. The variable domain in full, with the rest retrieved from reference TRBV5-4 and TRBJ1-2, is ETGVTQSPTHLIKTRGQQVTLRCSSQSGHNTVSWYQQALGQGPQFIFQYYREEENGRGNFPPRFSGLQFPNYSSELNVNALELDDSALYLCASSLDAGKNYGYTFGSGTRLTVV.

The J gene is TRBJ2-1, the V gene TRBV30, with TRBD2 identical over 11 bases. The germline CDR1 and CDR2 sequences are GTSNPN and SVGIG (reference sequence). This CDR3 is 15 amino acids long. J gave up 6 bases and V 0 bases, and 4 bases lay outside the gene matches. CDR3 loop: CAWSVGLAGLNEQFF. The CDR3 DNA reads TGTGCCTGGAGTGTAGGACTAGCGGGCCTCAATGAGCAGTTCTTC. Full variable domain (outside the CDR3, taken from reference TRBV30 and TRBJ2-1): SQTIHQWPATLVQPVGSPLSLECTVEGTSNPNLYWYRQAAGRGLQLLFYSVGIGQISSEVPQNLSASRPQDRQFILSSKKLLLSDSGFYLCAWSVGLAGLNEQFFGPGTRLTVL.

Here the CDR3 DNA reads TGTGCCAGCAGCTTCACAACTAGCACAGATACGCAGTATTTT. The encoded protein is CASSFTTSTDTQYF. The V call is TRBV7-9, the J call TRBJ2-3, with unresolved D. The germline CDR1 and CDR2 sequences are SEHNR and FQNEAQ (reference sequence). The CDR3 totals 14 residues. Trimming stripped 3 bases from V and 0 bases from J, with 7 bases between.

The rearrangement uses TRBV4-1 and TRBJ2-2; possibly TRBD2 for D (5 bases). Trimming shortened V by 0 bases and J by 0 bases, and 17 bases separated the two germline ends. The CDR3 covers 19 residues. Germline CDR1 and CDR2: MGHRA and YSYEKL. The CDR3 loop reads CASSQDPSGGVANTGELFF. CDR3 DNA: TGCGCCAGCAGCCAAGACCCGAGCGGAGGTGTCGCGAACACCGGGGAGCTGTTTTTT.

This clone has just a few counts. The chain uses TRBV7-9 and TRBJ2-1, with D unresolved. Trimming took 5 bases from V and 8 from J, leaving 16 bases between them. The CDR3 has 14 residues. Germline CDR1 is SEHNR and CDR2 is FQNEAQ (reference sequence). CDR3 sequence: CASSLILGSDEQFF. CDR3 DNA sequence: TGTGCCAGCAGCCTAATCCTAGGGTCAGATGAGCAGTTCTTC.

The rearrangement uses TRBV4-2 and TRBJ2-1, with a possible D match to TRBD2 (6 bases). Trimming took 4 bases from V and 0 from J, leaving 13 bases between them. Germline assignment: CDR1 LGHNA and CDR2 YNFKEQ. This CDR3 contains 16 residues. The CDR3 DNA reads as TGTGCCAGCAGCCTCCATTCTAGCGCCTCCTACAATGAGCAGTTCTTC. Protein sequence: CASSLHSSASYNEQFF.

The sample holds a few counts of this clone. CDR3 DNA sequence: TGTGCCAGCAGCCGCTCGACAAACTCCTACGAGCAGTACTTC. Amino acid sequence: CASSRSTNSYEQYF. V and J are TRBV11-2 and TRBJ2-7; D gene unclear. Between the trimmed V and J ends, which lost 5 bases and 0 bases, there was a span of 11 bases. The CDR3 sequence is 14 residues long. The germline V gene encodes CDR1 SGHAT and CDR2 FQNNGV.

CDR3 residues: CASSSTLAGGTYEQYF. CDR3 in DNA: TGTGCCAGCAGCTCCACCCTAGCGGGGGGAACCTACGAGCAGTACTTC. The chain recombines TRBV13 with TRBJ2-7; 11 nucleotides match TRBD2. V shed 4 bases, J shed 2 bases, and the junction held 7 bases outside the gene matches. Germline values: CDR1 PRHDT, CDR2 FYEKMQ (reference sequence). The CDR3 length is 16 residues. Filled out from reference TRBV13 and TRBJ2-7, the complete variable domain reads AAGVIQSPRHLIKEKRETATLKCYPIPRHDTVYWYQQGPGQDPQFLISFYEKMQSDKGSIPDRFSAQQFSDYHSELNMSSLELGDSALYFCASSSTLAGGTYEQYFGPGTRLTVT.

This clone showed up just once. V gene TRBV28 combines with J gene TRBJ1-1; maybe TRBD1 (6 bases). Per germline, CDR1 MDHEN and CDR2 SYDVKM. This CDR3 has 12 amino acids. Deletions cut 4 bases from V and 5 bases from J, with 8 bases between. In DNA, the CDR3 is TGTGCCAGCAGTTATAGGGGGACTGAAGCTTTCTTT. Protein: CASSYRGTEAFF.